Described below is a single T cell receptor beta chain sequence and its context. No cognate antigen has been identified for it. Base quality data are lacking; no much larger clone is found one base away. From a lookup of the germline V gene, CDR1 and CDR2 are KGHSH and LQKENI. Cut back by 1 base and 2 bases, the V and J ends lie 13 bases apart. The CDR3 numbers 16 residues from cysteine through phenylalanine. CDR3 DNA only is kept here, 48 bases in frame from base 1. Using the deep immunoSEQ assay, TCR CDR3 regions were amplified from genomic DNA by multiplex PCR. Extracted genomic DNA from each cell subset was distributed evenly across all wells of several immunoSEQ 96-well plates, and each plate was treated as a replicate. For sorted subsets, 150 to 250 ng genomic DNA, equal to 30,000 or so T cell genomes, was loaded into each replicate PCR. The purified libraries were quantified using a Qubit 3.0 fluorometer, sized with a Bioanalyzer 2100, and then quantified again using the KAPA Library Quantification kit. Each immunoSEQ 96-well plate was sequenced on its own single-read 150-cycle Illumina NextSeq 550 flow cell. The authors' analysis ran thus. Because the immunoSEQ output held only junctional sequences and lacked quality scores, the filtering could not match the filtering applied to full-length reads. To assign V/J genes and CDR3, sequences were annotated against IMGT germline references using PyIR, a Python wrapper for IgBLAST v1.9. Reads were filtered out if the reads had weak V/J assignments (E-value above 1e-6), no CDR3, stop codons, out-of-frame junctions, or ambiguous translated residues. V3J clonotypes were defined as sequences sharing the same inferred V gene, J gene, and CDR3 amino acid sequence. Percentage overlap between repertoires was computed as shared unique clonotypes divided by the size of the smaller repertoire. Richness of each repertoire was evaluated using RTK rarefaction, the Chao1 estimator, and Recon v2.1 estimates of unobserved clonotypes. Generation probabilities were computed with OLGA for all TCRbeta clonotypes obtained by the gDNA method from several donors. TCRdb stores this immuneACCESS table with in-frame sequences only. Part of the clones is absent; in the studies checked, under half of the shortfall reflects unresolved V genes, and no reason is known for the rest. The V and J calls and the clone size are those of that table, but D and trimming were determined from the DNA. Counted in this sample were around 1.4 million clones; approximately 98.5% of them appeared once. Roughly 0.36% of the sample goes to the ten largest clones.

The donors were healthy, HIV-negative adults who had no recently reported acute infections or vaccinations. All donors were Caucasian adults living in Nashville, Tennessee, USA. CD4+ T cells were enriched through magnetic negative selection, after which naive cells were positively selected on CD45RA and the remaining negative fraction served as the memory subset. Blood was collected by leukapheresis, and PBMCs were isolated by Ficoll-Histopaque density gradient centrifugation and then cryopreserved in liquid nitrogen vapor phase. Analytical flow cytometry was used to check the purity and quantity of each magnetically sorted T cell population. Genomic DNA was isolated from each sorted fraction and quantified by UV absorbance on a Nanodrop 2000c. The sample originates from a study of shared clonotypes between healthy human individuals (dated by TCRdb to the early 2020s). In the study overall: The cohort included a few men and two women between 18 and 49 years of age. Per donor, leukapheresis produced somewhere between about 0.9 and 9.5 billion PBMCs. Blood TCR repertoires of five healthy adults were deeply sequenced to estimate repertoire size and the extent of clonotype sharing between individuals. Libraries were prepared and TCR repertoires were sequenced by different laboratories using diverse techniques, in order to increase sequencing depth and limit assay-specific biases. For each donor, CD4 naive and CD4 memory were each given three plates, CD8 naive was given two plates, and CD8 memory was given one plate.

Broader findings and caveats from the paper: Compared with non-shared clonotypes, the clonotypes found in all four sorted-subset donors had higher generation probabilities. Based on pairwise subsampling, the degree of clonotype sharing among donors was expected to be affected by sequencing depth. Sharing across a handful of donors was observed for about 5% of naive CD4, less than 4% of naive CD8, 2.3% of memory CD4, and about 0.38% of memory CD8 clonotypes. Sampling was restricted to blood, and TCR repertoires in tissue are likely to differ from TCR repertoires in blood. The genetic and exposure-history diversity represented was limited by the small number of donors. Naive subsets generally had larger estimated clonotype richness than memory subsets did. Incomplete sequencing was indicated by rarefaction of sorted-subset datasets, despite the large sequencing depth.

This TCR was sampled from a young man in good health. The chain couples TRBV18 to TRBJ2-3; tentative D gene TRBD2, with 5 bases matching. Sequencing was done on a sample of naive CD4+ T cells sorted from blood. The cell subset or site tag for this specimen amounts to: CD45RA+ positively selected. CDR3 region: CASSPLGTGNTDTQYF. DNA sequence: TGTGCCAGCTCACCACTCGGCACGGGGAACACAGATACGCAGTATTTT.